The clone carrying this T cell receptor (beta chain) appeared a few times. Its antigen is still unknown. These data come from a study of T cells in Graves' hyperthyroidism and ophthalmopathy. Study results and caveats: Model-based prediction identified ophthalmopathy a median approximately 6 months prior to its onset. Most thyroid clonotypes expanded above 0.001 were also detected in blood.

Amplified TCR beta CDR3 regions derived from RNA transcripts. HTBI primers were employed in a first-round RT-PCR of the TCR CDR3. TCRdb analysed the multiplex PCR reads with MiXCR anew, one entry per CDR3 protein. There are around 450,000 distinct CDR3 sequences in the sample; about a sixth occur only once, and about 14% lies in the top ten. The CDR3 has 18 residues. Germline CDR1 reads SGHTA; CDR2 reads FQGTGA. V was pared by 1 base and J by 0 bases, with 16 bases between. Exclusion of a patient resulted from uncontrolled infection, other autoimmune disease, pregnancy or lactation. In making diagnoses, clinical symptoms, serum thyroxine and TRAb, thyroid ultrasound and orbital computed tomography were all used.

The material sequenced was blood. The clonotype originates from a woman aged 18-29 years with Graves' hyperthyroidism. The chain joins TRBV7-3 to TRBJ2-1, with a possible D match to TRBD2 (5 bases). CDR3 amino acids: CASSLSWRASSSYNEQFF. CDR3 sequence (DNA): TGTGCCAGCAGCTTAAGCTGGCGGGCTTCGAGCTCCTACAATGAGCAGTTCTTC.